This passage covers 21 T cell receptor beta chains from one sample sequenced in a study of response to subunit inactivated influenza vaccine. TCRdb passed the RT-PCR reads through MiXCR, listing each CDR3 protein once. The sample shows 300,000 to 350,000 distinct CDR3 sequences, roughly 22% of them seen only once. Sequenced here: PBMCs from blood, sampled roughly 20 months after vaccination. These receptors were collected from a man in his fifties or sixties who received an inactivated influenza vaccine.

The chain combines TRBV7-8 with TRBJ2-3; D unresolved. The CDR3 spans 15 residues. V was clipped by 1 base and J by 4 bases, with 12 bases between them. Germline V gene data show CDR1 as SGHVS and CDR2 as FQNEAQ. Here the CDR3 reads CASSLDLVYPDTQYF. CDR3 nucleotides: TGTGCCAGCAGCTTAGATCTAGTTTACCCAGATACGCAGTATTTT.

This CDR3 reads CASSLGPILAGKAKNIQYF. Here the CDR3 DNA reads TGTGCCAGCAGCTTAGGTCCCATACTAGCGGGCAAAGCCAAAAACATTCAGTACTTC. J is TRBJ2-4 and V is TRBV11-2, with 9 bases aligning to TRBD2. Trimming at V came to 1 base and at J to 0 bases, leaving 10 bases not matched to a gene. The germline gives CDR1 SGHAT, CDR2 FQNNGV. This CDR3 has 19 residues.

This clonotype occurred a few times. The V call is TRBV6-5, the J call TRBJ1-4; weak D call: TRBD1 (5 bases). The CDR3 sequence is 15 residues long. Per germline, CDR1 MNHEY and CDR2 SVGAGI. Trimming shortened V by 0 bases and J by 13 bases, and 18 bases separated the two germline ends. CDR3 in DNA: TGTGCCAGCAGTTACTCGAGGGGTTCACTGCGGGGACTGTTTTTT. It codes for CASSYSRGSLRGLFF.

This clonotype has at least ten counts. The chain recombines TRBV3-1 with TRBJ1-2, with 9 bases matching TRBD1. After removal of 8 bases from V and 0 bases from J, the junction contained 7 bases not matched to a gene. Germline V gene data show CDR1 as LGHDT and CDR2 as YNNKEL (reference sequence). CDR3 length equals 15 residues. CDR3 in DNA: TGTGCCAGCGCGGACAGGGGCGCTCCTAACTATGGCTACACCTTC. Protein: CASADRGAPNYGYTF. Together with reference TRBV3-1 and TRBJ1-2, the CDR3 gives the full variable domain: DTAVSQTPKYLVTQMGNDKSIKCEQNLGHDTMYWYKQDSKKFLKIMFSYNNKELIINETVPNRFSPKSPDKAHLNLHINSLELGDSAVYFCASADRGAPNYGYTFGSGTRLTVV.

This clonotype was seen a few times. The chain joins TRBV11-2 to TRBJ1-2; tentative D call: TRBD1 (5 bases). This CDR3 region has 15 residues. The V end was cut by 4 bases, the J end by 6 bases, with 18 bases between. Germline V gene sequence: CDR1 SGHAT, CDR2 FQNNGV. CDR3 protein: CASSSSPEGRDGYTF. For the CDR3, the DNA is TGTGCCAGCAGCTCCAGCCCTGAGGGGAGGGATGGCTACACCTTC.

The rearrangement joins TRBV12-3 or TRBV12-4 to TRBJ1-3; 12 nucleotides agree with TRBD1. Trimming at V came to 8 bases and at J to 4 bases, leaving 3 bases not matched to a gene. The CDR3 covers 14 residues. The CDR3 DNA reads TGTGCCAGCGGGACAGGGGGCGGAGGAAACACCATATATTTT. This codes for CASGTGGGGNTIYF.

The V gene is TRBV7-9, the J gene TRBJ1-1; D perhaps matches TRBD1 (5 bases). Trimming took 0 bases from V and 1 from J, leaving 9 bases between them. The germline V gene encodes CDR1 SEHNR and CDR2 FQNEAQ (reference sequence). The CDR3 runs 15 residues. This CDR3 reads CASSLAGEGNTEAFF. The DNA of the CDR3 is TGTGCCAGCAGCTTAGCGGGGGAGGGGAACACTGAAGCTTTCTTT.

This clonotype was seen more than once but under ten times. This chain joins TRBV4-1 and TRBJ1-2, with D unresolved. Trimming cost V 1 base and J 5 bases, with 17 bases left between them. Germline loops: CDR1 MGHRA, CDR2 YSYEKL. CDR3 size: 16 residues. CDR3 sequence reads: CASSQGLGLERYGYTF. DNA of the CDR3: TGCGCCAGCAGCCAAGGCCTGGGCCTAGAGAGGTATGGCTACACCTTC.

The rearrangement uses TRBV3-1 and TRBJ2-3, with unresolved D. Trimming took 3 bases from V and 2 from J, leaving 21 bases between them. CDR1 and CDR2 from the germline V gene are LGHDT and YNNKEL (reference sequence). The CDR3 loop spans 18 amino acids. This CDR3 is CASSHQKGAEPYTDTQYF. The CDR3 coding sequence is TGTGCCAGCAGCCACCAAAAGGGTGCGGAACCCTACACAGATACGCAGTATTTT.

For this clonotype: With a much larger clone just one base away, this may be a read error. The rearrangement uses TRBV29-1 and TRBJ1-1; D is undetermined. The V gene lost 5 bases and the J gene lost 10 bases, with 20 bases spanning the gap. This CDR3 has 13 residues. Per the germline V gene, CDR1 is SQVTM and CDR2 is ANQGSEA. The CDR3 DNA is TGCAGCGTTTTGCCAACGACGGGCGGCGCAGCTTTCTTT. Protein: CSVLPTTGGAAFF.

This clonotype has only one observation. The rearrangement uses TRBV12-3 or TRBV12-4 and TRBJ2-2, with TRBD2 identical over 7 bases. Unmatched junction bases numbered 2, after V lost 3 bases and J lost 4 bases. There are 14 residues in the CDR3. As DNA, the CDR3 is TGTGCCAGCAGTTTTAGCGGGTCCACCGGGGAGCTGTTTTTT. Translating it yields CASSFSGSTGELFF.

This clonotype was picked up many times. V usage is TRBV20-1 and J usage is TRBJ1-4, with D possibly matching TRBD1 (5 bases). Germline values: CDR1 DFQATT, CDR2 SNEGSKA (reference sequence). Trimming stripped 0 bases from V and 7 bases from J, with 12 bases between. CDR3 size: 14 residues. The CDR3 DNA reads as TGCAGTGCTAGAGATTGGGGGAACAGTGAAAAACTGTTTTTT. This sequence encodes CSARDWGNSEKLFF.

This rearrangement joins TRBV29-1 to TRBJ2-7; tentatively, D is TRBD1 (6 bases). Germline loops: CDR1 SQVTM, CDR2 ANQGSEA. The CDR3 sequence is 12 residues long. V lost 6 bases and J lost 6, with 15 bases in between. CDR3 loop: CSVAVSRGEQYF. CDR3 bases: TGCAGCGTCGCCGTTTCCAGGGGCGAGCAGTACTTC.

The chain is built from TRBV5-1 and TRBJ2-3, with D perhaps TRBD1 (5 bases). The germline CDR1 and CDR2 sequences are SGHRS and YFSETQ. The V and J ends lost 1 base and 3 bases respectively, with 12 bases between them. There are 15 residues in the CDR3. The CDR3 DNA sequence: TGCGCCAGCAGCTTGTTCCCCAGGGCTACAGATACGCAGTATTTT. As protein: CASSLFPRATDTQYF. Full variable domain (remainder filled in from reference TRBV5-1 and TRBJ2-3): KAGVTQTPRYLIKTRGQQVTLSCSPISGHRSVSWYQQTPGQGLQFLFEYFSETQRNKGNFPGRFSGRQFSNSRSEMNVSTLELGDSALYLCASSLFPRATDTQYFGPGTRLTVL.

This clonotype showed up just a few times. The V call is TRBV6-5, the J call TRBJ1-3, with 10 bases aligning to TRBD1. J gave up 2 bases and V 4 bases, and 5 bases lay outside the gene matches. The CDR3 is 16 amino acids. CDR1 MNHEY and CDR2 SVGAGI come from the germline V gene. The chain's CDR3 is CASSWGQGQAGNTIYF. DNA for the CDR3: TGTGCCAGCAGTTGGGGACAGGGGCAAGCTGGAAACACCATATATTTT.

This clonotype was seen only a few times. This sequence joins TRBV4-3 and TRBJ2-7; 11 positions match TRBD1. From germline, CDR1 is LGHNA and CDR2 YSLEER. With V trimmed by 3 bases and J by 7 bases, 11 bases remained unmatched. The CDR3 has 16 residues. DNA for the CDR3: TGCGCCAGCAGCCACCTATCCGGACAGGGGGCTCGAGAGCAGTACTTC. It translates to CASSHLSGQGAREQYF.

Here the CDR3 DNA reads TGTGCCAGTACTCAAGTCGTCGGGGGTTATGGCTACACCTTC. Translated: CASTQVVGGYGYTF. This chain connects TRBV9 to TRBJ1-2; maybe TRBD1 (5 bases). V lost 8 bases and J 5 bases, leaving 19 bases between the germline ends. CDR1 is SGDLS and CDR2 is YYNGEE in the germline V gene. This CDR3 spans 14 amino acids.

The chain uses TRBV7-2 and TRBJ1-2; the match to TRBD1 covers 10 bases. V was pared by 3 bases and J by 7 bases, with 8 bases of the junction left unmatched. The CDR3 sequence is 15 residues long. Germline V gene lookup returns CDR1 SGHTA and CDR2 FQGNSA. For the CDR3, the DNA is TGTGCCAGCAGCTTGACCCGGGACAGGGGATCTGGCTACACCTTC. Translating it yields CASSLTRDRGSGYTF.

The rearrangement links TRBV30 to TRBJ1-2; the D gene is possibly TRBD1 (6 bases). V was clipped by 7 bases and J by 7 bases, with 16 bases between them. CDR1 is GTSNPN, CDR2 SVGIG, per germline (reference sequence). The CDR3 runs 12 residues. CDR3 sequence: CAFKRQDFGYTF. The CDR3 coding sequence is TGTGCCTTTAAGAGACAGGACTTTGGCTACACCTTC.

This chain joins TRBV2 and TRBJ1-5; no reliable D call. V was clipped by 4 bases and J by 9 bases, with 10 bases between them. The CDR3 is 12 amino acids. The germline V gene has CDR1 SNHLY and CDR2 FYNNEI. The CDR3 protein is CASSAGEGPQHF. The CDR3 DNA reads TGTGCCAGCAGTGCTGGGGAAGGGCCCCAGCATTTT.

This clonotype turned up a few times. The rearrangement joins TRBV11-2 to TRBJ1-2; no clear D. Germline V CDR1 and CDR2: SGHAT, FQNNGV. This CDR3 region has 14 residues. V dropped 2 bases and J dropped 5 bases, with 12 bases sitting between them. The CDR3 is CASSLRGRNYGYTF. The CDR3 coding sequence is TGTGCCAGCAGCTTAAGAGGGAGAAATTATGGCTACACCTTC.